This T cell receptor (delta chain) came from a study of Vδ1+ human thymocytes. General study results and limits: Around 18% of thymic delta-chain sequences were Vdelta2, with few Vdelta3, unlike blood Vdelta1+ controls. Highly polyclonal TRG and TRD repertoires with Gaussian CDR3 length distributions appeared in thymus.

Concerning this clone itself: The antigen remains undetermined.

The template was reverse-transcribed extracted RNA. CDR3 amplicons came from multiplex PCR with pooled V-gene forward and constant-region reverse primers. TCRdb redid clone calling on the multiplex PCR reads using CATT. Of about 27,000 delta-chain clones listed, about 7% are singletons. This CDR3 spans 17 amino acids. CDR1 is TSWWSYY and CDR2 is QGS in the germline V gene. V lost 2 bases to trimming and J lost 0 bases, with 16 bases between them. The specimen sequenced was Vdelta1+ gamma-delta thymocytes from the thymus. Subset described: FACS-sorted CD3+ TCRalphabeta- TCRVdelta1+ TCRVdelta2- thymocytes. This clonotype originated in a girl less than two years old who had congenital heart surgery. The chain recombines TRDV1 with TRDJ1; possible D gene TRDD3, 6 bases. CDR3 in amino acids: CALGEITDTGYTDKLIF. The CDR3 DNA follows: TGTGCTCTTGGGGAAATTACTGATACGGGGTACACCGATAAACTCATCTTT.